What follows describes a single T cell receptor beta chain. Its antigen is still unknown. A multiplex PCR was run with 60 Vbeta primers and 13 Jbeta primers. Profiling relied on immunoSEQ multiplex PCR, and the TCRdb table lists in-frame clones only, not all of them. The table records fewer than 200,000 clones, 75% to 90% of them present only once. These data originate in a study of cytomegalovirus exposure and HLA in healthy donors. On the study more broadly: An earlier analysis found under 130 million unique TCR beta sequences from around 180 million T cells. Findings and limits, study-wide: HLA alleles showed associations with 16,951 TCR beta sequences in a later analysis, at a 0.05 false discovery rate. Of the V segments, some could not be distinguished, including TRBV6-2 and TRBV6-3, and were excluded.

Trimming shortened V by 5 bases and J by 7 bases, and 9 bases separated the two germline ends. The CDR3 spans 11 residues. Germline V lookup: CDR1 SGHDT, CDR2 YYEEEE. The receptor was isolated from a girl aged 2 to 9 in good health and CMV-seropositive. Material for sequencing was PBMCs. The chain links TRBV5-6 to TRBJ1-2; D may be TRBD1 (6 bases). CDR3 amino acids: CASSQGRGYTF. In DNA form, the CDR3 reads TGTGCCAGCAGTCAGGGGCGTGGCTACACCTTC.